This T cell receptor (beta chain) was retrieved from a study of cytomegalovirus exposure and HLA in healthy donors. This CDR3 is built from 18 residues. Germline loops: CDR1 SGHNT, CDR2 YYREEE (reference sequence). Trimming removed 1 base from V and 0 bases from J; junction bases left unmatched: 7. The PCR made use of 60 Vbeta and 13 Jbeta primers. Generated by immunoSEQ multiplex PCR, the TCRdb table keeps only in-frame clones and is missing some. The sample lists roughly 76,000 clones, 79% occurring once. Of note for this clone: As yet, its antigen is unknown.

Findings and caveats of the study: The HLA-A and HLA-B alleles of most subjects were reportedly predicted accurately from TCR beta sequences. Highest at DRB1 and lowest at HLA-C, TCR association rates differed among HLA loci in a later analysis.

The specimen sequenced was PBMCs. The receptor was isolated from a man aged 25-45 years in good health and CMV-seronegative. This chain connects TRBV5-4 to TRBJ2-6, with 7 bases aligning to TRBD1. This chain's CDR3 is CASSLNTGAFSGANVLTF. In nucleotides, the CDR3 is TGTGCCAGCAGCTTGAATACAGGGGCATTCTCTGGGGCCAACGTCCTGACTTTC.